The entry below gives a single T cell receptor (beta chain) sequence along with its context. The entry originates in a study of molecular identifiers for immune sequencing clone quantification. MiXCR, run by TCRdb on the PCR reads, gives a single entry per CDR3 protein. The sample carries hundreds of thousands of distinct CDR3 sequences, over 25% recorded once. CDR3 length: 19 residues. With V trimmed by 0 bases and J by 2 bases, 15 bases remained unmatched. V gene TRBV12-3 or TRBV12-4 combines with J gene TRBJ2-7, with 8 bases lining up with TRBD1. The sequenced sample consisted of naive CD8+ T cells from blood, with Jurkat cell RNA spiked in. Subset given: FACS-sorted CD8+CD4-CCR7+CD45RA+ naive T cells. The sequence was obtained from a human donor in good health. Some libraries in this study had Jurkat cell RNA spiked in. This CDR3 reads CASSLASHRLDRVTYEQYF. DNA of the CDR3: TGTGCCAGCAGTTTAGCTTCCCATCGGTTGGACAGGGTAACCTACGAGCAGTACTTC.